This T cell receptor (beta chain) was captured by sequencing in a study of T cells after yellow fever vaccination. Synthesis of TCR cDNA relied on 5'RACE template switching, which attached a universal primer site and UMIs. TCRdb called the 5' RACE reads again in MiXCR, with one record for every CDR3 protein. In the table there are more than 300,000 distinct CDR3 sequences, 9.5% to 12% of which are singletons. V was trimmed by 5 bases and J by 2 bases, leaving 19 bases between them. Per the germline V gene, CDR1 is SGHTA and CDR2 is FQGNSA. This CDR3 has 16 residues. The chain links TRBV7-2 to TRBJ2-7; D possibly corresponds to TRBD1 (6 bases). The sample in question was CD4+ T cells sorted from PBMCs, obtained 45 days after the yellow fever booster vaccination. The receptor comes from a man aged 18 to 29 who received the YFV17D yellow fever vaccine. The CDR3 reads CASSQTGHRSAYEQYF. CDR3 bases: TGTGCCAGCAGCCAGACGGGACACCGTTCAGCCTACGAGCAGTACTTC.